The clone carrying this T cell receptor beta chain was counted at least ten times. The antigen is unknown. The data were taken from a study of T cell repertoires in cytomegalovirus infection. V lost 7 bases to trimming and J lost 7 bases; unmatched junction nucleotides: 11. There are 14 residues in the CDR3. Each CDR3 protein is one row after TCRdb ran MiXCR on the reads. The table lists about 280,000 distinct CDR3 sequences, approximately 22% of them singletons. This clonotype was obtained from a human donor in good health (CMV status not recorded). Some clones in this sample may be carry-over from other donors' samples. Sequencing used cultured PBMCs, obtained from culture after CMV antigen stimulation. V usage is TRBV12-3 or TRBV12-4 and J usage is TRBJ2-7; TRBD2 agrees at 9 bases. The CDR3 spells CASKSGLAGTEQYF. CDR3 nucleotide sequence: TGTGCCAGCAAGTCCGGCCTAGCGGGGACAGAGCAGTACTTC.